This T cell receptor beta chain is drawn from a study of radiotherapy plus CTLA-4 blockade in lung cancer. People whose metastatic non-small-cell lung cancer was chemo-refractory got focal radiation along with CTLA-4 blockade by ipilimumab. General study points: Interferon-beta, together with early blood T cell clone dynamics, reportedly best predicted response.

The data were produced by immunoSEQ multiplex PCR, yet TCRdb's version contains in-frame clones alone and is incomplete. The repertoire holds 20,000 to 30,000 clones, with approximately 80% as singletons. Remarks on this clone: Its antigen is still unknown.

The CDR3 is made up of 14 amino acids. Germline lookup yields CDR1 SGHTA and CDR2 FQGNSA. The V gene lost 4 bases and the J gene lost 6 bases, with 13 bases spanning the gap. This TCR derives from a human donor with non-small cell lung cancer that progressed on radiotherapy plus ipilimumab. This chain uses TRBV7-2 with TRBJ2-4, with D possibly being TRBD2 (5 bases). The sequencing here drew on peripheral blood, taken from a patient treated with radiotherapy plus ipilimumab. The CDR3 DNA sequence: TGTGCCAGCAGCTCCTCGGACTCGACAAACATTCAGTACTTC. The encoded protein is CASSSSDSTNIQYF.